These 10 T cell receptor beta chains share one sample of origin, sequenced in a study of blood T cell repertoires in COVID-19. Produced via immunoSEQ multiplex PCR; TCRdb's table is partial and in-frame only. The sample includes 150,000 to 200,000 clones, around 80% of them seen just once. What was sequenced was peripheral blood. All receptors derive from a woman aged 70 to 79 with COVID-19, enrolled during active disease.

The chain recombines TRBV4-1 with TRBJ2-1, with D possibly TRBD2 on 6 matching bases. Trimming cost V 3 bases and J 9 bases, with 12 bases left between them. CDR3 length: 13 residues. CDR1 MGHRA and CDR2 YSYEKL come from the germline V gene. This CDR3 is CASSQEGFSEQFF. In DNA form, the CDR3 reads TGCGCCAGCAGCCAGGAGGGGTTTTCTGAGCAGTTCTTC.

CDR3 nucleotides: TGTGCCAGCAGTCCTAGGACAGGGGGCATAACTGGGGCCAACGTCCTGACTTTC. Protein product: CASSPRTGGITGANVLTF. The V gene is TRBV27, the J gene TRBJ2-6, with TRBD1 matching 11 bases. Germline V gives CDR1 MNHEY, CDR2 SMNVEV (reference sequence). This CDR3 contains 18 residues. Trimming removed 5 bases from V and 2 bases from J; junction bases left unmatched: 8.

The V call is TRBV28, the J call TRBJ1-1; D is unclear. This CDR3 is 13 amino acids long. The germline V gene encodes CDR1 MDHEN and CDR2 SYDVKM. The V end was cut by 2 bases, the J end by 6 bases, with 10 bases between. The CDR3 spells CASSLTAIPEAFF. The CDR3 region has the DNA TGTGCCAGCAGTTTAACCGCGATCCCTGAAGCTTTCTTT.

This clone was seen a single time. CDR3 region: CASLTAAEAFF. For the CDR3, the DNA is TGCGCCAGCCTAACAGCGGCGGAAGCTTTCTTT. The chain uses TRBV23-1 and TRBJ1-1, with D unclear. TRBV23-1 is known as an ORF, though its function is uncertain. The CDR3 has 11 amino acids. The ends were cut back, 8 bases at V and 8 bases at J, with 12 bases in the middle.

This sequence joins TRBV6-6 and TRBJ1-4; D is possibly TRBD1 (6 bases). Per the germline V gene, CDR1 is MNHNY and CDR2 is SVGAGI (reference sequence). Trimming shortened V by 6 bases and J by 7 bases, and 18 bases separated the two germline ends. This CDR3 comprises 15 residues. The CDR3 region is CASSGDTGSGEKLFF. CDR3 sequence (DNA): TGTGCCAGCAGCGGTGACACAGGGTCCGGTGAAAAACTGTTTTTT.

The CDR3 coding sequence is TGTGCCATCAGTGAGTCGGGCCAGTCAAATCAGCCCCAGCATTTT. Translation: CAISESGQSNQPQHF. The chain employs TRBV10-3 and TRBJ1-5; D unresolved. CDR1 is ENHRY and CDR2 is SYGVKD in the germline V gene. V shed 0 bases and J shed 4 bases, with 10 bases lying between them. The length of the CDR3 is 15 residues.

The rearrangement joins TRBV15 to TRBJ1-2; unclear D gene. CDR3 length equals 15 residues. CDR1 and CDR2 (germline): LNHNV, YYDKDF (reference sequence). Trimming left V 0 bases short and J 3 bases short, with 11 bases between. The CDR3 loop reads CATSREASPYYGYTF. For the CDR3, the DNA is TGTGCCACCAGCAGAGAGGCCAGTCCTTACTATGGCTACACCTTC. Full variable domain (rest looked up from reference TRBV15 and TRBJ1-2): DAMVIQNPRYQVTQFGKPVTLSCSQTLNHNVMYWYQQKSSQAPKLLFHYYDKDFNNEADTPDNFQSRRPNTSFCFLDIRSPGLGDTAMYLCATSREASPYYGYTFGSGTRLTVV.

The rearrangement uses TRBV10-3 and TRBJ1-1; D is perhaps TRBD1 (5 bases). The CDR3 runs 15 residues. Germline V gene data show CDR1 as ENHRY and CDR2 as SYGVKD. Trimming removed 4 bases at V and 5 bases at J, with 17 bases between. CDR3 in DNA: TGTGCCATCAGTGGTTTCGTGTCAGGGAGGACTGAAGCTTTCTTT. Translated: CAISGFVSGRTEAFF.

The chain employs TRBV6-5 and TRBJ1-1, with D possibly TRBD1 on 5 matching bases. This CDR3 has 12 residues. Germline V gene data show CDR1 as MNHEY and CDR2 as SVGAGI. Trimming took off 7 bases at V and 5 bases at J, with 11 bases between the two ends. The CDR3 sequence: CASIRGWTEAFF. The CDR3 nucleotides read TGTGCCAGCATAAGGGGCTGGACTGAAGCTTTCTTT.

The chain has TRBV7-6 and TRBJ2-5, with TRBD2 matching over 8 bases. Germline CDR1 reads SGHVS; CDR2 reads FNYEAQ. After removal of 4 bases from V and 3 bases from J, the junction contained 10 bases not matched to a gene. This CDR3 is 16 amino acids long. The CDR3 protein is CASSSRGGPREETQYF. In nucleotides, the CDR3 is TGTGCCAGCAGCTCCCGCGGGGGGCCCCGGGAAGAGACCCAGTACTTC.